This T cell receptor beta chain was captured by sequencing in a study of blood T cell repertoires in COVID-19. Study details: The United States, Italy and Spain supplied acute and convalescent COVID-19 samples.

Here immunoSEQ multiplex PCR was the method, and the copy in TCRdb shows in-frame clones only, minus some. The sample lists some 110,000 clones, roughly nine tenths occurring once. The sample was peripheral blood. This receptor was identified in a human donor in a cohort sampled during active COVID-19.

In nucleotides, the CDR3 is TGCGCCAGCAGCCAACCTCCCCCCACCACCAGGGGAGGCAATCAGCCCCAGCATTTT. This translates into CASSQPPPTTRGGNQPQHF. The chain carries TRBV4-1 and TRBJ1-5; TRBD1 is a possible D gene (6 bases). Germline values: CDR1 MGHRA, CDR2 YSYEKL. V lost 2 bases, J lost 2 bases, and 22 bases lay in between. The CDR3 covers 19 residues.